The present T cell receptor beta chain was sequenced within a study of T cell responses to AZD1222 COVID-19 vaccine. As for this clone: The antigen remains unidentified.

V was clipped by 1 base and J by 4 bases, with 8 bases between them. The CDR3 loop spans 14 amino acids. Germline V CDR1 and CDR2: MDHEN, SYDVKM. Repertoires were generated with immunoSEQ multiplex PCR, while TCRdb's copy carries only in-frame clones and drops some. Of approximately 140,000 clones detected, almost 95% appear once; the ten largest clones hold about 9.4%. Study-wide results and caveats: Spike-wide vaccine-associated CD4 TCRs dominated at 160-218 and 743-854. Clonal diversity was possibly underestimated; the donors were predominantly white British and more often female.

The receptor's source is an adult who received the AZD1222 COVID-19 vaccine. The sample consisted of peripheral blood, taken 28 days after the second AZD1222 dose. V and J are TRBV28 and TRBJ1-5; a possible D gene is TRBD1 (5 bases). DNA of the CDR3: TGTGCCAGCAGTTTATTATGGGGGAATCAGCCCCAGCATTTT. It translates to CASSLLWGNQPQHF. The whole variable domain, remainder taken from reference TRBV28 and TRBJ1-5, is DVKVTQSSRYLVKRTGEKVFLECVQDMDHENMFWYRQDPGLGLRLIYFSYDVKMKEKGDIPEGYSVSREKKERFSLILESASTNQTSMYLCASSLLWGNQPQHFGDGTRLSIL.